The clone carrying this T cell receptor (beta chain) came up many times. The antigen remains unidentified. Using RNA transcripts as the source, TCR beta CDR3 regions were amplified. The HTBI primer set drove a first-round RT-PCR of the TCR CDR3. From the multiplex PCR reads, TCRdb called clonotypes with MiXCR, one entry per CDR3 protein. The sample consists of about 570,000 distinct CDR3 sequences, approximately 44% of them appearing once. These data are taken from a study of T cells in Graves' hyperthyroidism and ophthalmopathy. Study-wide results and limits: Ophthalmopathy cases were set apart from stable hyperthyroidism by a 13 V-J model. It was a median around 6 months before onset that the model predicted ophthalmopathy.

Germline V gene sequence: CDR1 SGHRS, CDR2 YFSETQ. Trimming left V 10 bases short and J 0 bases short, with 13 bases between. The CDR3 consists of 14 residues. The source material was peripheral blood or thyroid tissue (not recorded which). The origin of this receptor is an adult woman with Graves' disease, either hyperthyroidism or ophthalmopathy (not recorded which). This chain links TRBV5-1 with TRBJ2-2, with TRBD1 as a possible D gene (6 bases). The CDR3: CAGKGTPNTGELFF. DNA for the CDR3: TGCGCCGGGAAAGGGACACCGAACACCGGGGAGCTGTTTTTT.